A single sample is the source of the 21 T cell receptor beta chains below, sequenced in a study of tumor and adjacent non-tumor tissue in lung cancer. The library came from three nested PCR rounds adapted from ARM-PCR protocols. TCRdb independently ran MiXCR on the multiplex PCR reads; one entry per CDR3 protein. The sample yields 68,000 or so distinct CDR3 sequences, 60% seen once. This sample's RNA came from whole unsorted tissue. Sequencing was performed on lung tumor tissue. These receptors all come from a man aged 50 to 60 with non-small cell lung cancer.

This clonotype appeared a few times. The junction does not match germline at one end; this may be a read error. For the CDR3, the DNA is TGCAGTGCTCAACTAGCGGGGGGTAGCCAAGAGACCCAGTACTTT. Protein sequence: CSAQLAGGSQETQYF. This chain connects TRBV20-1 to TRBJ2-5; TRBD2 agrees at 12 bases. Looked up from germline, CDR1 is DFQATT and CDR2 is SNEGSKA (reference sequence). The CDR3 runs 15 residues.

This clonotype was recorded at least ten times. The gene calls are TRBV6-5 and TRBJ1-2, with D maybe TRBD1 (5 bases). This CDR3 has 15 amino acids. The V gene's germline CDR1 is MNHEY and CDR2 SVGAGI. V was trimmed by 2 bases and J by 2 bases, leaving 12 bases between them. Here the CDR3 reads CASSYTQQVNYGYTF. The CDR3 nucleotides are TGTGCCAGCAGTTACACCCAACAGGTGAACTATGGCTACACCTTC.

This clonotype occurred many times. This chain links TRBV10-2 with TRBJ2-1, with 11 bases that match TRBD2. V lost 8 bases and J lost 7; bases outside the gene matches: 4. The CDR3 contains 13 residues. Per germline, CDR1 WSHSY and CDR2 SAAADI. DNA for the CDR3: TGCGCCAGCGTAGCGGGAGGGTATAATGAGCAGTTCTTC. This translates into CASVAGGYNEQFF.

A note on this clonotype: This may be a read error: a much more frequent sequence differs by one nucleotide. Here the CDR3 omits its conserved ending phenylalanine or tryptophan, so a read error is the likely source. The chain employs TRBV24-1 and TRBJ2-7; the D is unclear. The CDR3 spans 12 residues. Germline lookup yields CDR1 KGHDR and CDR2 SFDVKD. V shed 6 bases and J shed 0 bases, with 5 bases lying between them. CDR3 in DNA: TGTGCCACCAGTCCAGGCTCCTACGAGCAGTACTTA. Translation gives CATSPGSYEQYL.

This clonotype was observed many times. This rearrangement joins TRBV20-1 to TRBJ2-3, with 9 nucleotides matching TRBD1. Germline assignment: CDR1 DFQATT and CDR2 SNEGSKA (reference sequence). V shed 6 bases and J 3 bases; nucleotides not matched to a gene: 7. The CDR3 consists of 14 residues. As DNA, the CDR3 is TGCAGTGCCTCCGGGACAGGGTTAACAGATACGCAGTATTTT. Protein product: CSASGTGLTDTQYF.

Turning to this clonotype: A much larger clonotype is one base distant, so this may be a read error. V usage is TRBV7-8 and J usage is TRBJ2-1; D ambiguous. The germline CDR1 and CDR2 sequences are SGHVS and FQNEAQ. The CDR3 is made up of 15 amino acids. The CDR3 is CARSLAHSSYNEQFF. The CDR3 nucleotides are TGTGCCAGAAGCTTAGCCCATAGCTCCTACAATGAGCAGTTCTTC.

A word on this clonotype: The junction and the germline gene differ at one end; a read error may be behind it. The rearrangement links TRBV5-8 to TRBJ2-6, with D perhaps TRBD1 (5 bases). Germline CDR1 is SGHTS and CDR2 is YDEGEE. This CDR3 is 15 amino acids long. The CDR3 region is CASSPGHSGANVPTF. CDR3 coding DNA: TGTGCCAGCAGCCCGGGTCACTCTGGGGCCAACGTCCCGACTTTC.

About this clonotype: A read error may explain this, as a much larger clone is one base away. The chain is built from TRBV28 and TRBJ2-1; D could derive from TRBD1 or TRBD2 (5 bases each). The germline V gene has CDR1 MDHEN and CDR2 SYDVKM. The CDR3 is made up of 16 amino acids. The CDR3 protein is CTSPPPEGSSYNEQFF. Written as DNA, the CDR3 is TGTACCAGCCCCCCTCCCGAGGGGAGCTCCTACAATGAGCAGTTCTTC. Together with reference TRBV28 and TRBJ2-1, the CDR3 gives the full variable domain: DVKVTQSSRYLVKRTGEKVFLECVQDMDHENMFWYRQDPGLGLRLIYFSYDVKMKEKGDIPEGYSVSREKKERFSLILESASTNQTSMYLCTSPPPEGSSYNEQFFGPGTRLTVL.

Points on this clonotype: A much larger clone lies a single base off, so this may be a read error. The CDR3 end shows no conserved phenylalanine or tryptophan, and so a read error is likely. This sequence joins TRBV30 and TRBJ2-7; TRBD1 matches at 8 bases. V shed 0 bases, J shed 5 bases, and the junction held 3 bases outside the gene matches. The CDR3 covers 13 residues. Germline V gene sequence: CDR1 GTSNPN, CDR2 SVGIG (reference sequence). CDR3 DNA sequence: TGTGCCTGGAGTGTACCAGGGGGCAACGAGCAGTACTCC. Its translation: CAWSVPGGNEQYS.

This clonotype turned up a few times. The chain employs TRBV5-1 and TRBJ1-4, with no clear D. Trimming stripped 0 bases from V and 0 bases from J, with 9 bases between. Germline values: CDR1 SGHRS, CDR2 YFSETQ. The CDR3 has 16 amino acids. CDR3 nucleotides: TGCGCCAGCAGCTTGGCTCAGACCCCAACTAATGAAAAACTGTTTTTT. Protein product: CASSLAQTPTNEKLFF.

This chain joins TRBV12-3 or TRBV12-4 and TRBJ2-5; 10 bases align to TRBD2. The CDR3 consists of 14 residues. V shed 7 bases, J shed 7 bases, and the junction held 9 bases outside the gene matches. CDR3 protein: CASTGTSEGGTQYF. Written as DNA, the CDR3 is TGTGCCAGCACCGGGACTAGCGAGGGGGGGACCCAGTACTTC.

Comment on this clonotype: At one boundary the junction diverges from the germline segment, which might be a read error. The rearrangement joins TRBV4-2 to TRBJ1-2; weak D call: TRBD1 (6 bases). There are 17 residues in the CDR3. Germline CDR1 LGHNA, CDR2 YNFKEQ. The CDR3 is CASSQDGATGRDYDYTF. As DNA, the CDR3 is TGTGCCAGCAGCCAAGATGGAGCGACAGGACGGGACTATGACTACACCTTC.

With respect to this clonotype: Germline is not matched at one junction end, which may reflect a read error. The CDR3 nucleotides read TGTGCCAGCCGCGCTGAAAAACTGTCTTTT. It is translated as CASRAEKLSF. The rearrangement links TRBV25-1 to TRBJ1-4, with D unresolved. This CDR3 has 10 amino acids. The germline gives CDR1 MGHDK, CDR2 SYGVNS.

This clonotype appeared a few times. The rearrangement links TRBV7-2 to TRBJ2-5; possibly TRBD1 for D (5 bases). This CDR3 is built from 13 residues. Per germline, CDR1 SGHTA and CDR2 FQGNSA. The V end lost 1 base, the J end lost 7 bases, and 10 bases lay between the germline ends. CDR3 coding DNA: TGTGCCAGCAGCTTAGGCCCCCAGGGGACCCAGTACTTC. It encodes CASSLGPQGTQYF.

V and J are TRBV4-1 and TRBJ2-3, with a possible D match to TRBD2 (6 bases). Germline V gives CDR1 MGHRA, CDR2 YSYEKL. CDR3 length equals 17 residues. V lost 2 bases to trimming and J lost 4 bases, with 19 bases between them. This CDR3 reads CASSQPSVSPSADTQYF. Written as DNA, the CDR3 is TGCGCCAGCAGCCAACCGTCTGTATCACCTAGCGCAGATACGCAGTATTTT.

Notes on this clonotype: Being one base from a much bigger clone, this may be a read error. The rearrangement uses TRBV29-1 and TRBJ1-2, with 10 nucleotides matching TRBD1. Germline trimming cut 8 bases from V and 7 bases from J; bases unmatched to any gene: 16. There are 15 residues in the CDR3. Germline V CDR1 and CDR2: SQVTM, ANQGSEA. The CDR3 reads CSTIKPGTGASGYTF. The DNA for the CDR3 is TGCAGCACAATAAAGCCCGGGACAGGGGCTAGTGGCTACACCTTC.

Of note for this clonotype: A much larger clone lies one base from this, so it may be a read error. This chain links TRBV28 with TRBJ2-1; 13 bases fit TRBD2. The V gene's germline CDR1 is MDHEN and CDR2 SYDVKM. The length of the CDR3 is 16 residues. CDR3 region: CASSLRTSGRTHERFF. The CDR3 DNA reads as TGTGCCAGCAGTCTCCGGACTAGCGGGAGAACACATGAGCGGTTCTTC.

The rearrangement links TRBV29-1 to TRBJ2-2; 8 nucleotides line up with TRBD2. The germline V gene encodes CDR1 SQVTM and CDR2 ANQGSEA. With V trimmed by 8 bases and J by 1 base, 9 bases remained unmatched. The CDR3 runs to 15 residues. Written as DNA, the CDR3 is TGCAGCACCGGCACGGCGGGGGGGAACACCGGGGAGCTGTTTTTT. Translation: CSTGTAGGNTGELFF.

A single count supports this clonotype. A read error may be the cause here, since a much bigger clone is one base away. This chain links TRBV12-5 with TRBJ1-1; no clear D. The CDR3 runs to 13 residues. From germline, CDR1 is LGHNT and CDR2 FRNRAP. V was clipped by 3 bases and J by 13 bases, with 18 bases between them. The CDR3 protein is CASGLFHVGVVFF. The CDR3 region has the DNA TGTGCTAGTGGTTTATTTCACGTCGGGGTGGTTTTCTTT.

This clonotype was picked up one time. Since a much larger clone is just one base distant, this may be a read error. V gene TRBV5-6 combines with J gene TRBJ2-7; D remains unclear. There are 14 residues in the CDR3. The germline V gene encodes CDR1 SGHDT and CDR2 YYEEEE. V lost 4 bases, J lost 9 bases, and 20 bases lay in between. CDR3 bases: TGTGCCAGCAGCCCCGGGCCCACCCTCACAGTGCAGTACTTC. Protein product: CASSPGPTLTVQYF.

Concerning this clonotype: Here the CDR3 omits its conserved ending phenylalanine or tryptophan, so a read error is the likely source. This sequence joins TRBV5-1 and TRBJ2-5; 10 bases match TRBD2. Germline V gene data show CDR1 as SGHRS and CDR2 as YFSETQ. The CDR3 is made up of 16 amino acids. CDR3 protein: CASSRQTSGPQGTQYL. CDR3 nucleotides: TGCGCCAGCAGCCGTCAGACTAGCGGGCCCCAAGGGACCCAGTACTTA.